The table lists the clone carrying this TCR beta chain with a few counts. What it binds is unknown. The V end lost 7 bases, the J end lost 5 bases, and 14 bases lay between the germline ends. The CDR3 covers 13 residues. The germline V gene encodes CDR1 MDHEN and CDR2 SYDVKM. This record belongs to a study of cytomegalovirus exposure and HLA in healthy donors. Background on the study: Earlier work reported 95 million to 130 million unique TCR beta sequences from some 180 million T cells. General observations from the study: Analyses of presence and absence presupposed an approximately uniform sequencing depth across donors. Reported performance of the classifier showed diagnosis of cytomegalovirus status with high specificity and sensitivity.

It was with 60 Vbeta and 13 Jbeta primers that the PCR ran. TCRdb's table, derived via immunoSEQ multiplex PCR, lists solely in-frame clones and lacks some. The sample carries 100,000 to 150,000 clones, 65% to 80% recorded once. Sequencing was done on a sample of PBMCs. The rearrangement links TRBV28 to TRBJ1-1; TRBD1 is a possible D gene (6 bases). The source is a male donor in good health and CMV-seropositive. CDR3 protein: CASILQRGTEAFF. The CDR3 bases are TGTGCCAGCATCCTCCAGAGGGGGACTGAAGCTTTCTTT.